The 15 T cell receptor beta chains below were found in one sample sequenced in a study of spatial heterogeneity in lung cancer. Time point given: sample taken at primary tumor resection. Whole RNA obtained from tumor, nontumor lung or frozen PBMC underwent sequencing without sorting. Each CDR3 protein is one row after TCRdb ran MiXCR on the 5' RACE reads. The sample includes tens of thousands of distinct CDR3 sequences, 10% to 15% of them seen just once. The sequencing used PBMCs, collected at surgery. The origin of the receptors is a male donor with early-stage non-small cell lung cancer.

This clonotype was seen ten or more times. The chain couples TRBV5-1 to TRBJ1-1; D call uncertain. CDR3 length: 15 residues. The germline V gene has CDR1 SGHRS and CDR2 YFSETQ. Trimming removed 3 bases at V and 1 base at J, with 13 bases between. CDR3 loop: CASSSVPGANTEAFF. The CDR3 DNA reads TGCGCCAGCAGCTCGGTGCCGGGTGCGAACACTGAAGCTTTCTTT.

In its sample, this clonotype was seen a few times. The chain employs TRBV7-2 and TRBJ2-5; 7 bases line up with TRBD1. The germline gives CDR1 SGHTA, CDR2 FQGNSA. J lost 5 bases, V lost 4 bases, and 13 bases had no gene match. The CDR3 consists of 16 residues. CDR3 residues: CASSSSSGGLWETQYF. In DNA, the CDR3 is TGTGCCAGCAGCTCTTCTTCAGGGGGTCTTTGGGAGACCCAGTACTTC.

This clonotype was detected only a few times. The chain uses TRBV6-1 and TRBJ2-2; weak D call: TRBD2 (6 bases). V was cut by 5 bases and J by 0 bases, with 10 bases left in between. The CDR3 runs to 15 residues. Germline CDR1 reads MNHNS; CDR2 reads SASEGT. This CDR3 reads CASSRDFSNTGELFF. The CDR3 bases are TGTGCCAGCAGTCGGGACTTCTCGAACACCGGGGAGCTGTTTTTT.

This chain joins TRBV2 and TRBJ1-1; 9 nucleotides align to TRBD1. Trimming took 5 bases from V and 1 from J; bases not matched to a gene: 5. CDR3 length: 15 amino acids. Germline-derived CDR1 and CDR2 are SNHLY and FYNNEI. CDR3 in amino acids: CASSKKGQGNTEAFF. CDR3 DNA sequence: TGTGCCAGCAGTAAGAAGGGACAGGGGAACACTGAAGCTTTCTTT.

V usage is TRBV27 and J usage is TRBJ2-1, with D perhaps TRBD1 or TRBD2 (5 bases each). The CDR3 runs to 12 residues. Germline loops: CDR1 MNHEY, CDR2 SMNVEV (reference sequence). The germline V and J ends were trimmed by 3 bases and 9 bases, with 9 bases remaining between them. The CDR3 DNA sequence: TGTGCCAGCAGTTTTAGTGGGGGTGAGCAGTTCTTC. It translates to CASSFSGGEQFF.

This clonotype was recorded at least ten times. This chain joins TRBV12-3 or TRBV12-4 and TRBJ2-1; D not certain. Trimming took 2 bases from V and 5 from J, leaving 4 bases between them. The CDR3 is made up of 12 amino acids. The CDR3: CASSLIHNEQFF. The CDR3 bases are TGTGCCAGCAGTTTAATCCACAATGAGCAGTTCTTC.

V is TRBV5-4 and J is TRBJ2-1; 9 nucleotides line up with TRBD2. CDR3 size: 16 residues. In germline, CDR1 is SGHNT, CDR2 YYREEE (reference sequence). J gave up 4 bases and V 0 bases, and 5 bases lay outside the gene matches. The CDR3, as DNA: TGTGCCAGCAGCTTGGCCGGCGGGAGGGAATACAATGAGCAGTTCTTC. This translates into CASSLAGGREYNEQFF.

This clonotype was picked up a small number of times. The chain couples TRBV7-9 to TRBJ1-5; no clear D gene. Trimming shortened V by 1 base and J by 2 bases, and 15 bases separated the two germline ends. The CDR3 loop spans 17 amino acids. Germline V gene lookup returns CDR1 SEHNR and CDR2 FQNEAQ (reference sequence). The CDR3 DNA sequence: TGTGCCAGCAGCTTAGAAGCGGGGAATCAGGGCAATCAGCCCCAGCATTTT. Residues: CASSLEAGNQGNQPQHF.

This clonotype was seen more than once but under ten times. The chain joins TRBV5-1 to TRBJ2-2; D is uncertain. CDR1 and CDR2 from the germline V gene are SGHRS and YFSETQ. The CDR3 totals 16 residues. Deletions cut 1 base from V and 0 bases from J, with 10 bases between. Written as DNA, the CDR3 is TGCGCCAGCAGCTTGAGGCAGTCCCCGAACACCGGGGAGCTGTTTTTT. It codes for CASSLRQSPNTGELFF.

This clonotype was detected a few times. This chain links TRBV10-3 with TRBJ2-5, with a possible D match to TRBD1 (6 bases). V was cut by 5 bases and J by 0 bases, with 7 bases left in between. In germline, CDR1 is ENHRY, CDR2 SYGVKD. The CDR3 is 13 amino acids. CDR3 sequence reads: CAISRQDQETQYF. The DNA of the CDR3 is TGTGCCATCAGTAGACAGGACCAAGAGACCCAGTACTTC.

The gene calls are TRBV7-2 and TRBJ2-1; 8 positions match TRBD1. The V gene's germline CDR1 is SGHTA and CDR2 FQGNSA. This CDR3 spans 14 amino acids. J gave up 9 bases and V 1 base, and 5 bases lay outside the gene matches. CDR3 loop: CASSLGTGYLEQFF. The CDR3 bases are TGTGCCAGCAGCTTAGGGACAGGGTACCTTGAGCAGTTCTTC.

The CDR3 DNA reads as TGTGCTAGTGGTTTGAGGAGCAGGGCTAGGGAAAAACTGTTTTTT. Amino acids: CASGLRSRAREKLFF. The chain carries TRBV12-5 and TRBJ1-4; tentative D call: TRBD1 (5 bases). There are 15 residues in the CDR3. The germline V and J ends were trimmed by 2 bases and 8 bases, with 15 bases remaining between them. The germline V gene has CDR1 LGHNT and CDR2 FRNRAP. The full variable domain, its missing parts supplied by reference TRBV12-5 and TRBJ1-4, is DARVTQTPRHKVTEMGQEVTMRCQPILGHNTVFWYRQTMMQGLELLAYFRNRAPLDDSGMPKDRFSAEMPDATLATLKIQPSEPRDSAVYFCASGLRSRAREKLFFGSGTQLSVL.

The chain joins TRBV25-1 to TRBJ2-5, with 8 bases aligning to TRBD2. CDR1 is MGHDK, CDR2 SYGVNS, per germline. The CDR3 extends over 13 amino acids. V shed 6 bases and J 3 bases; nucleotides not matched to a gene: 3. The CDR3 DNA reads TGTGCCAGCAGACGGGGGGGCGAAGAGACCCAGTACTTC. Translation gives CASRRGGEETQYF. Based on the CDR3 plus reference TRBV25-1 and TRBJ2-5, the full variable domain is EADIYQTPRYLVIGTGKKITLECSQTMGHDKMYWYQQDPGMELHLIHYSYGVNSTEKGDLSSESTVSRIRTEHFPLTLESARPSHTSQYLCASRRGGEETQYFGPGTRLLVL.

This clonotype has more than one count but fewer than ten. J is TRBJ2-7 and V is TRBV6-4; D call uncertain. The CDR3 contains 10 residues. V lost 8 bases and J 5 bases, leaving 7 bases between the germline ends. Looked up from germline, CDR1 is MRHNA and CDR2 is SNTAGT. This CDR3 reads CASPPHEQYF. CDR3 sequence (DNA): TGTGCCAGCCCCCCCCACGAGCAGTACTTC.

This clonotype appeared a few times. The chain links TRBV7-2 to TRBJ1-3; D might be TRBD1 (5 bases). The length of the CDR3 is 16 residues. Per the germline V gene, CDR1 is SGHTA and CDR2 is FQGNSA. V lost 1 base and J 3 bases, leaving 13 bases between the germline ends. This chain's CDR3 is CASSLGPSGNGNTIYF. CDR3 DNA: TGTGCCAGCAGCTTAGGGCCTTCAGGGAATGGAAACACCATATATTTT.